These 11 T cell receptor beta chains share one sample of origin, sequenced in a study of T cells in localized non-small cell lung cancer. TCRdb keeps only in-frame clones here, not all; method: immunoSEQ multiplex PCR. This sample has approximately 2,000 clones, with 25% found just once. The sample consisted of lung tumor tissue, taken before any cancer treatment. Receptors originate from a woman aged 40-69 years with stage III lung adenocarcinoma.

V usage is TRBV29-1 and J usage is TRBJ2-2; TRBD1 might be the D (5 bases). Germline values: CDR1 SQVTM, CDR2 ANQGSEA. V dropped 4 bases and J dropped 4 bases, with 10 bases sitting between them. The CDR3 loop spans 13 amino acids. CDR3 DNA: TGCAGCGTTGGGCAGGGCAGCACCGGGGAGCTGTTTTTT. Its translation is CSVGQGSTGELFF.

The CDR3 coding sequence is TGTGCCAGCAGCCCCAACAGGGCCTCCTACGAGCAGTACTTC. It encodes CASSPNRASYEQYF. The chain uses TRBV7-6 and TRBJ2-7; possibly TRBD1 for D (6 bases). The germline CDR1 and CDR2 sequences are SGHVS and FNYEAQ. This CDR3 contains 14 residues. V dropped 5 bases and J dropped 0 bases, with 11 bases sitting between them.

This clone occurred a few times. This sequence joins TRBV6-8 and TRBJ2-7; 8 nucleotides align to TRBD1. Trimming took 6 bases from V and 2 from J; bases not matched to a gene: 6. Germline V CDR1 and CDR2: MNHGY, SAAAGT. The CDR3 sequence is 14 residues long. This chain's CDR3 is CASSPRGPTYEQYF. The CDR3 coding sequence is TGTGCCAGCAGCCCCAGGGGGCCTACCTACGAGCAGTACTTC.

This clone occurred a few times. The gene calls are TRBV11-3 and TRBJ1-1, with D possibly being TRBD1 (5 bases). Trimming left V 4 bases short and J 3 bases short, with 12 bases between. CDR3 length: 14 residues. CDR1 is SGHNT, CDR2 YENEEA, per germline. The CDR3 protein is CASSSYGAYTEAFF. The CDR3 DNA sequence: TGTGCCAGCAGCTCCTACGGGGCTTACACTGAAGCTTTCTTT.

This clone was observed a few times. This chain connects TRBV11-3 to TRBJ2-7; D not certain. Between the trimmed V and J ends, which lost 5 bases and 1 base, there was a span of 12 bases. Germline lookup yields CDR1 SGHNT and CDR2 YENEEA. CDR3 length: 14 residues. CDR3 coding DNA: TGTGCCAGCAGCCCAAACTCATATTCCTACGAGCAGTACTTC. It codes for CASSPNSYSYEQYF.

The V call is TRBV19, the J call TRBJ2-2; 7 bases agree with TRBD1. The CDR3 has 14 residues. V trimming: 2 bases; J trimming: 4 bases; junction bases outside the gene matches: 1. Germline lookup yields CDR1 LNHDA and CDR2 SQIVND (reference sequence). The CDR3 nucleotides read TGTGCCAGTAGTATAACAGGGGTCACCGGGGAGCTGTTTTTT. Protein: CASSITGVTGELFF.

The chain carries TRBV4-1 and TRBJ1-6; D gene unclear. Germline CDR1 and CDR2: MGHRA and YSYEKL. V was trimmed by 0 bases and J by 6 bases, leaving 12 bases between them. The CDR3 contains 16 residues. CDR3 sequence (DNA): TGCGCCAGCAGCCAAGATGGTAACAACCGTAATTCACCCCTCCACTTT. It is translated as CASSQDGNNRNSPLHF.

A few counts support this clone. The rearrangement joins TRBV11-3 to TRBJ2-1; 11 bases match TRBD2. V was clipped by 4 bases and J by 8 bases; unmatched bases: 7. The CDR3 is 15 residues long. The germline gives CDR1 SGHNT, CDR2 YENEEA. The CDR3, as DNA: TGTGCCAGCAGCTCTAGCGGGGGGCCTAGGGATGAGCAGTTCTTC. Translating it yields CASSSSGGPRDEQFF.

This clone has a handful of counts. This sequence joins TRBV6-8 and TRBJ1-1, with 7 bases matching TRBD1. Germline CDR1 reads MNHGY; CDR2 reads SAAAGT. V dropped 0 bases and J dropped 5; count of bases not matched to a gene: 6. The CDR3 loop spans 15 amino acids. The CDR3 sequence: CASSYSFSGGTEAFF. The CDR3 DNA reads TGTGCCAGCAGTTACTCGTTTTCAGGGGGTACTGAAGCTTTCTTT.

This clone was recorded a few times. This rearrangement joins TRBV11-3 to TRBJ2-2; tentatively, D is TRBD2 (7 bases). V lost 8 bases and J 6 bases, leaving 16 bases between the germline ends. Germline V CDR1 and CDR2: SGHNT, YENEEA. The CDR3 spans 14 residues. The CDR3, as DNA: TGTGCCAGCGGCCGAGGGGGGGATGCCGGGGAGCTGTTTTTT. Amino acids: CASGRGGDAGELFF.

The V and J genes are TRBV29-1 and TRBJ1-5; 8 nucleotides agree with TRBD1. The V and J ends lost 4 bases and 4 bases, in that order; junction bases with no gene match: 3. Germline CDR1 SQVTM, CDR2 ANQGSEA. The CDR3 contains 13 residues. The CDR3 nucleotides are TGCAGCGTTGGGAGGGACAGGAATCAGCCCCAGCATTTT. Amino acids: CSVGRDRNQPQHF.